This T cell receptor beta chain is from a study of beta chain features in type 1 diabetes. Across the study: Researchers looked at over 100,000,000 sorted cells across all samples.

A few counts support this clone. What it binds is not known. Study-wide results and limits: TCRB CDR3 length was moderately but significantly reduced in all four CD4+ subsets of Type 1 diabetes patients.

The ends lost 5 bases at V and 3 bases at J; junction bases unmatched: 5. The CDR3 length is 14 residues. Germline assignment: CDR1 SGHDT and CDR2 YYEEEE. TCRB transcripts that were expressed got sequenced, as all of the isolated RNA had been reverse transcribed. Clones were sequenced by immunoSEQ multiplex PCR, and TCRdb holds only the in-frame ones, with some missing. In the table there are 350,000 to 400,000 clones, around an eighth of which are singletons. The J gene is TRBJ2-7, the V gene TRBV5-6; 10 positions match TRBD1. The source is a woman aged 18-29 years with type 1 diabetes. Sequenced sample: naive CD4+ T cells from blood. CDR3 sequence: CASSSRDRGYEQYF. CDR3 nucleotide sequence: TGTGCCAGCAGTAGCCGGGACAGGGGCTACGAGCAGTACTTC.